This T cell receptor (beta chain) was found in a study of blood T cell repertoires in COVID-19. Study-level information: Sites in the United States, Italy and Spain provided acute and convalescent COVID-19 samples. Sources were T cells, B-cell-depleted T cells, or PBMCs; the material itself was cDNA or gDNA.

Authors' analysis steps: Scientists estimated how many nucleated cells there were by amplifying reference gene primers. TCRdb's table, derived via immunoSEQ multiplex PCR, lists solely in-frame clones and lacks some. Clone size and V and J calls were adopted from that table, with D and trimming inferred from the DNA. The sample lists about 60,000 clones; approximately 84% were seen once. Sequencing used peripheral blood. This clonotype was sampled from a man aged 65 to 79 with active COVID-19.

Here the CDR3 reads CASSSGTSGLSNTGELFF. DNA of the CDR3: TGCGCCAGCAGCTCAGGGACTAGCGGGCTATCGAACACCGGGGAGCTGTTTTTT. The V call is TRBV5-1, the J call TRBJ2-2; TRBD2 matches 12 bases. Trimming removed 3 bases from V and 0 bases from J; junction bases left unmatched: 6. The CDR3 is 18 residues long. Germline lookup yields CDR1 SGHRS and CDR2 YFSETQ.